Listed here is a single TCR beta chain. Its specificity is not known. Each cDNA molecule carried a unique molecular identifier. TCRdb fed the 5' RACE reads into MiXCR, producing one record per CDR3 protein. Here the sample spans approximately 80,000 distinct CDR3 sequences, about 12% being singletons. The CDR3 is 13 residues long. V lost 5 bases and J lost 10; bases outside the gene matches: 6. Germline-derived CDR1 and CDR2 are WNHNN and SYGVQD (reference sequence). The data derive from a study of early T cells in non-severe SARS-CoV-2 infection. Overall study: Chains from this unsorted whole-blood bulk RNA could not be paired.

General study findings and limits: Lookups in VDJdb leaned toward anti-spike CD8 responses and missed private and CD4 specificities.

This receptor was obtained from an adult who was a healthcare worker with PCR-confirmed SARS-CoV-2 infection or an uninfected control (not recorded which). Sequences were obtained from whole blood. The J gene is TRBJ2-4, the V gene TRBV10-1; 9 bases align to TRBD2. CDR3 sequence reads: CASSRSGGSIQYF. The CDR3 DNA reads TGCGCCAGCAGTAGGAGCGGGGGGAGTATTCAGTACTTC.